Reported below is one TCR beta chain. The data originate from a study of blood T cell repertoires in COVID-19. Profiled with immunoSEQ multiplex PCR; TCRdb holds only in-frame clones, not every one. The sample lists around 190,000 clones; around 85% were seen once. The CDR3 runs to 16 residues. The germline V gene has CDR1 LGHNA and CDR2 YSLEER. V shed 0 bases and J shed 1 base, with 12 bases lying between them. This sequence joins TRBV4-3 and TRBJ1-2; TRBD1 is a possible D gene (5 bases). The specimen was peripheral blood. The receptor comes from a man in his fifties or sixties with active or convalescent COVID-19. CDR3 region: CASSQDARGNNYGYTF. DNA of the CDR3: TGCGCCAGCAGCCAAGATGCCCGGGGGAATAACTATGGCTACACCTTC.